This TCR beta chain comes out of a study of T cells in Graves' hyperthyroidism and ophthalmopathy. Many counts were recorded for this clonotype. The TCR beta CDR3 regions underwent amplification using RNA transcripts as the source. The primer set for the first-round RT-PCR of the TCR CDR3 was HTBI. MiXCR, applied by TCRdb to the multiplex PCR reads, yields one record per CDR3 protein. The sample contains roughly 300,000 distinct CDR3 sequences, roughly a fifth of which appear only once. The material sequenced was blood. The clonotype originates from a woman aged 50 to 65 with Graves' hyperthyroidism.

The CDR3: CASSPRDRGLNEQFF. The CDR3 DNA reads as TGTGCCAGCTCACCCCGGGACAGGGGGCTCAATGAGCAGTTCTTC. The chain has TRBV18 and TRBJ2-1; 12 nucleotides line up with TRBD1. J lost 6 bases, V lost 3 bases, and 3 bases had no gene match. CDR1 and CDR2 (germline): KGHSH, LQKENI. This CDR3 spans 15 amino acids.